This TCR beta chain was documented in a study of brain T cells in children with intractable seizures. Study-level findings and limits: Clones missing pre-surgery may reflect undersampling of that blood sample. Patients' HCMV serostatus was unknown; virus specificity rests on CDR3 similarity alone.

The CDR3 consists of 15 residues. Between the trimmed V and J ends, which lost 0 bases and 6 bases, there was a span of 12 bases. CDR1 is SGHNT and CDR2 is YYREEE in the germline V gene (reference sequence). The table came from immunoSEQ multiplex PCR; TCRdb's copy has only in-frame clones and leaves some out. This table has 340,000 or so clones, over 85% appearing once. This clone was counted many times. Its antigen remains unknown. The time point here: blood from clinic visit 5 months post-surgery; TSC patient then seizure free. Only cases whose brain tissue showed the highest T cell transcript signatures were sequenced.

This clonotype originated in a boy under three years old with tuberous sclerosis and intractable seizures. The sample in question was peripheral blood, obtained roughly 5 months after surgery. The V gene is TRBV5-4, the J gene TRBJ1-4, with D perhaps TRBD1 (6 bases). The CDR3 coding sequence is TGTGCCAGCAGCTTGGGGGGGCAGGCGGATGAAAAACTGTTTTTT. Translating it yields CASSLGGQADEKLFF.